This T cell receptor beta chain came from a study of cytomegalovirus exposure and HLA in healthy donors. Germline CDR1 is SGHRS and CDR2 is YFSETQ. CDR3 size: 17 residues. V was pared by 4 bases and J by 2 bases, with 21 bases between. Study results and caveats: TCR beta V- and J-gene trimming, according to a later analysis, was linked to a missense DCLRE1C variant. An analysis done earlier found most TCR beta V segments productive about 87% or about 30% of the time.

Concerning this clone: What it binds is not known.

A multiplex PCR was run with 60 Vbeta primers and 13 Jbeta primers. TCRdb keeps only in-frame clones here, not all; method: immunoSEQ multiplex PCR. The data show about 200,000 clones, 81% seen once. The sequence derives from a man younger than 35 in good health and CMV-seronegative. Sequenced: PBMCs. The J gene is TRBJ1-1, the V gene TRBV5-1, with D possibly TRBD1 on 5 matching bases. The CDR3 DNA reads TGCGCCAGCAGCGGTTTTGCAACAGGTTTTACTAACACTGAAGCTTTCTTT. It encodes CASSGFATGFTNTEAFF.